This T cell receptor beta chain was captured by sequencing in a study of T cells in Graves' hyperthyroidism and ophthalmopathy. This clonotype has ten or more counts. Its antigen is as yet unknown. Germline CDR1 and CDR2: SGHTA and FQGNSA. The CDR3 sequence is 15 residues long. V gave up 1 base and J gave up 4 bases, with 11 bases separating them. General study findings and limits: Most thyroid clonotypes with frequency above 0.001 were detected in blood. A model of 13 V-J features distinguished ophthalmopathy from stable hyperthyroidism.

Each ophthalmopathy patient scored at least 3 on the Clinical Activity Score and at least 4 on NOSPECS grade, with duration under 3 months. Fresh peripheral blood, about 9.3 ml, yielded the PBMCs. It was RNA transcripts that yielded the amplified TCR beta CDR3 regions. The TCR CDR3 first-round RT-PCR relied on the HTBI primer set. MiXCR, applied by TCRdb to the multiplex PCR reads, yields one record per CDR3 protein. The sample yields 490,000 or so distinct CDR3 sequences, 20% to 25% seen once. This rearrangement joins TRBV7-2 to TRBJ2-1, with D perhaps being TRBD1 or TRBD2 (5 bases each). Sequencing was carried out using blood. The receptor was derived from a woman aged 70-85 years with Graves' ophthalmopathy. The CDR3 region is CASSLDRDHYNEQFF. CDR3 sequence (DNA): TGTGCCAGCAGCTTAGACCGGGACCATTACAATGAGCAGTTCTTC.